Below, 5 T cell receptor beta chains from the same sample are listed, as sequenced in a study of cytomegalovirus exposure and HLA in healthy donors. PCR used 60 Vbeta primers and 13 Jbeta primers. Data came from immunoSEQ multiplex PCR; TCRdb stores just in-frame clones and leaves some out. The sample includes some 250,000 clones, around 80% of them seen just once. Sequencing was done on a sample of PBMCs. The receptors were gathered from a woman in her sixties or seventies in good health and CMV-seropositive.

The genes are TRBV5-1 and TRBJ1-1, with D perhaps TRBD1 (5 bases). V lost 0 bases and J 0 bases, leaving 12 bases between the germline ends. Germline values: CDR1 SGHRS, CDR2 YFSETQ. The CDR3 is 16 amino acids. The DNA of the CDR3 is TGCGCCAGCAGCTTGGGGGCGGGGCGCATGAACACTGAAGCTTTCTTT. Amino acids: CASSLGAGRMNTEAFF.

Only one count was recorded for this clone. This sequence joins TRBV6-1 and TRBJ2-7; a possible D gene is TRBD1 (6 bases). Germline CDR1 reads MNHNS; CDR2 reads SASEGT. The ends were cut back, 4 bases at V and 6 bases at J, with 10 bases in the middle. The CDR3 totals 12 residues. In nucleotides, the CDR3 is TGTGCCAGCAGTGGGCAGGGGCTCGAGCAGTACTTC. Translation: CASSGQGLEQYF.

The chain recombines TRBV28 with TRBJ2-3, with 12 bases matching TRBD2. V was pared by 6 bases and J by 4 bases, with 8 bases of the junction left unmatched. CDR3 size: 16 residues. Germline V gene sequence: CDR1 MDHEN, CDR2 SYDVKM. CDR3 loop: CASSRASGRGPDTQYF. CDR3 DNA sequence: TGTGCCAGCAGCCGCGCTAGCGGGAGGGGCCCAGATACGCAGTATTTT.

This rearrangement joins TRBV4-1 to TRBJ2-3; 8 bases are shared with TRBD2. CDR1 is MGHRA and CDR2 is YSYEKL in the germline V gene. The V segment lost 2 bases and the J segment 6 bases; nucleotides outside the gene matches: 13. The CDR3 is 17 amino acids. The CDR3 nucleotides are TGCGCCAGCAGCCAATCTGGACCTGGGACTAGATCCGATACGCAGTATTTT. Translating it yields CASSQSGPGTRSDTQYF.

CDR3 nucleotides: TGTGCCAGCAGTCACAACAGGGTGAATTCCACTGAAGCTTTCTTT. Protein: CASSHNRVNSTEAFF. The chain combines TRBV6-6 with TRBJ1-1, with a weak D call TRBD1 (6 bases). Germline assignment: CDR1 MNHNY and CDR2 SVGAGI (reference sequence). The CDR3 sequence is 15 residues long. Deletions cut 5 bases from V and 4 bases from J, with 17 bases between.